A single sample is the source of the 8 T cell receptor beta chains below, sequenced in a study of shared clonotypes between healthy human individuals. The table came from immunoSEQ multiplex PCR; TCRdb's copy has only in-frame clones and leaves some out. The sample has 1.5 million to 1.9 million clones, 95% to 99% seen once. Material for sequencing was naive CD4+ T cells sorted from blood. Subset described: CD45RA+ positively selected. The origin of the receptors is a man aged 25 to 45 in good health.

The chain's CDR3 is CASSVTGMPGTGELFF. Here the CDR3 DNA reads TGCGCCAGCAGTGTGACGGGAATGCCTGGTACCGGGGAGCTGTTTTTT. The V and J genes are TRBV10-2 and TRBJ2-2, with D tentatively TRBD2 (5 bases). The CDR3 covers 16 residues. Germline lookup yields CDR1 WSHSY and CDR2 SAAADI. Trimming cost V 4 bases and J 5 bases, with 17 bases left between them.

A word on this clone: The same CDR3 can be traced to other DNA sequences in this sample. V usage is TRBV5-1 and J usage is TRBJ2-3, with D perhaps matching TRBD2 (6 bases). V gave up 2 bases and J gave up 1 base, with 8 bases separating them. CDR1 SGHRS and CDR2 YFSETQ come from the germline V gene. This CDR3 comprises 14 residues. This chain's CDR3 is CASSFSGGTDTQYF. Here the CDR3 DNA reads TGCGCCAGCAGCTTTAGCGGTGGCACAGATACGCAGTATTTT.

This clone was detected only once. This chain connects TRBV11-2 to TRBJ1-1; the D is unclear. Per the germline V gene, CDR1 is SGHAT and CDR2 is FQNNGV. Trimming took off 2 bases at V and 1 base at J, with 5 bases between the two ends. The CDR3 totals 13 residues. In DNA form, the CDR3 reads TGTGCCAGCAGCTTACACGGGAACACTGAAGCTTTCTTT. Residues: CASSLHGNTEAFF.

The V call is TRBV9, the J call TRBJ2-1, with 9 bases matching TRBD2. J was trimmed by 6 bases and V by 1 base; bases with no gene match: 8. Germline CDR1 and CDR2: SGDLS and YYNGEE. There are 16 residues in the CDR3. The CDR3 region is CASSVKAGGLSNEQFF. The CDR3 bases are TGTGCCAGCAGCGTAAAGGCGGGAGGGCTATCCAATGAGCAGTTCTTC.

The rearrangement links TRBV14 to TRBJ2-2; D unclear. The CDR3 covers 14 residues. The ends were cut back, 1 base at V and 6 bases at J, with 9 bases in the middle. The germline V gene has CDR1 SGHDN and CDR2 FVKESK. In DNA form, the CDR3 reads TGTGCCAGCAGCCAAGTAAAGGTTCCCGGGGAGCTGTTTTTT. Protein: CASSQVKVPGELFF.

This clone was counted once. This chain links TRBV20-1 with TRBJ2-7, with a possible D match to TRBD1 (6 bases). Trimming took off 4 bases at V and 3 bases at J, with 7 bases between the two ends. CDR3 length equals 11 residues. Germline V gives CDR1 DFQATT, CDR2 SNEGSKA (reference sequence). The CDR3: CSANRVYEQYF. In DNA, the CDR3 is TGCAGTGCTAACAGGGTCTACGAGCAGTACTTC.

The chain employs TRBV6-6 and TRBJ2-5; TRBD2 aligns across 10 bases. Per germline, CDR1 MNHNY and CDR2 SVGAGI (reference sequence). Trimming cost V 6 bases and J 4 bases; bases outside gene matches: 11. CDR3 length equals 16 residues. The CDR3 DNA follows: TGTGCCAGCAGGCGTGTAGCGGGAGGCTCGGGAGAGACCCAGTACTTC. Amino acid sequence: CASRRVAGGSGETQYF.

The chain recombines TRBV7-6 with TRBJ2-7, with TRBD2 matching over 15 bases. V shed 5 bases and J 2 bases; nucleotides not matched to a gene: 4. Per germline, CDR1 SGHVS and CDR2 FNYEAQ. The CDR3 spans 16 residues. The CDR3: CASSLRTSGRAYEQYF. The CDR3 nucleotides are TGTGCCAGCAGCCTACGGACTAGCGGGAGGGCCTACGAGCAGTACTTC.